A selection of T cell receptor beta chains follows, all from one sample in a study of identical twins. Each CDR3 protein gets one entry after TCRdb re-called the 5' RACE reads with MiXCR. Among approximately 1.8 million distinct CDR3 sequences listed, more than 30% were seen once. Sequenced material: cord blood. All receptors derive from a newborn girl in good health. Each CDR3 is given with its conserved first and last residue. D genes are given only for firm matches. Clone size is stated in some rows and not others, as once, few, many or a class when expanded.

v_call: TRBV20-1
j_call: TRBJ1-2
cdr3_length: 13
clone_size: .
d_call: .
cdr3_nt: TGCAGTGCTAGGGGTCCGAAGGTCTATGGCTACACCTTC
cdr3_aa: CSARGPKVYGYTF

v_call: TRBV15
j_call: TRBJ2-7
cdr3_length: 17
clone_size: .
d_call: .
cdr3_nt: TGTGCCACCAGCAGTTCCCCTTCCCGGCTCTCCTACAATGAGCAGTACTTC
cdr3_aa: CATSSSPSRLSYNEQYF

v_call: TRBV7-6
j_call: TRBJ2-5
cdr3_length: 14
clone_size: .
d_call: .
cdr3_nt: TGTGCCAGCAGCTTAGGGGGCCAGGCAGAGACCCAGTACTTC
cdr3_aa: CASSLGGQAETQYF

v_call: TRBV2
j_call: TRBJ2-7
cdr3_length: 15
clone_size: few
d_call: .
cdr3_nt: TGTGCCAGCAGTGAGGTGGTAGGAAGCTCCTACGAGCAGTACTTC
cdr3_aa: CASSEVVGSSYEQYF

v_call: TRBV20-1
j_call: TRBJ1-1
cdr3_length: 14
clone_size: .
d_call: .
cdr3_nt: TGCAGTGCTAGAGATAGGGAACAGAACACTGAAGCTTTCTTT
cdr3_aa: CSARDREQNTEAFF

v_call: TRBV7-6
j_call: TRBJ1-2
cdr3_length: 15
clone_size: few
d_call: TRBD1
cdr3_nt: TGTGCCAGCAGCTTAGGGATTTCAGGGGGAGAGGGCTACACCTTC
cdr3_aa: CASSLGISGGEGYTF

v_call: TRBV28
j_call: TRBJ1-5
cdr3_length: 15
clone_size: few
d_call: .
cdr3_nt: TGTGCCAGCAGTTTACTGTGGAATAGCAATCAGCCCCAGCATTTT
cdr3_aa: CASSLLWNSNQPQHF

v_call: TRBV12-3/TRBV12-4
j_call: TRBJ1-5
cdr3_length: 15
clone_size: .
d_call: .
cdr3_nt: TGTGCCAGCAGCCGTCGGGTGCCCCTCAATCAGCCCCAGCATTTT
cdr3_aa: CASSRRVPLNQPQHF

v_call: TRBV30
j_call: TRBJ1-2
cdr3_length: 11
clone_size: few
d_call: .
cdr3_nt: TGTGCCTTCGGGCCTCTCTATGGCTACACCTTC
cdr3_aa: CAFGPLYGYTF

v_call: TRBV14
j_call: TRBJ2-1
cdr3_length: 14
clone_size: few
d_call: TRBD2
cdr3_nt: TGTGCCAGCCGTGAAGCGGGACGTAACAATGAGCAGTTCTTC
cdr3_aa: CASREAGRNNEQFF

v_call: TRBV20-1
j_call: TRBJ2-7
cdr3_length: 15
clone_size: many
d_call: TRBD2
cdr3_nt: TGCAGTGCTATCGGTGTCACTAGCGCCGCATACGAGCAGTACTTC
cdr3_aa: CSAIGVTSAAYEQYF

v_call: TRBV29-1
j_call: TRBJ2-7
cdr3_length: 15
clone_size: few
d_call: TRBD2
cdr3_nt: TGCAGCGTTGGGGGGGGTTCCGCCAGCTCCTACGAGCAGTACTTC
cdr3_aa: CSVGGGSASSYEQYF

v_call: TRBV29-1
j_call: TRBJ2-1
cdr3_length: 17
clone_size: .
d_call: TRBD2
cdr3_nt: TGCAGCGTTGAAGCCGGACTAGCCCTGAGCTCCTACAATGAGCAGTTCTTC
cdr3_aa: CSVEAGLALSSYNEQFF

v_call: TRBV7-2
j_call: TRBJ2-3
cdr3_length: 15
clone_size: .
d_call: .
cdr3_nt: TGTGCCAGCAGCCAGGGGCGGAGGGGAACAGATACGCAGTATTTT
cdr3_aa: CASSQGRRGTDTQYF

v_call: TRBV4-2
j_call: TRBJ2-2
cdr3_length: 15
clone_size: .
d_call: TRBD1
cdr3_nt: TGTGCCAGCACCGCGGACAGGACGAACACCGGGGAGCTGTTTTTT
cdr3_aa: CASTADRTNTGELFF

v_call: TRBV11-1
j_call: TRBJ2-1
cdr3_length: 13
clone_size: few
d_call: TRBD1
cdr3_nt: TGTGCCAGCAGCTGGGACAGGCGCAATGAGCAGTTCTTC
cdr3_aa: CASSWDRRNEQFF

v_call: TRBV12-3/TRBV12-4
j_call: TRBJ1-5
cdr3_length: 15
clone_size: .
d_call: .
cdr3_nt: TGTGCCAGCAGTTTTAGAGGGCAGGTCAATCAGCCCCAGCATTTT
cdr3_aa: CASSFRGQVNQPQHF

v_call: TRBV28
j_call: TRBJ2-7
cdr3_length: 13
clone_size: .
d_call: .
cdr3_nt: TGTGCCACCTGCGGGACACCATCCTACGAGCAGTACTTC
cdr3_aa: CATCGTPSYEQYF

v_call: TRBV4-2
j_call: TRBJ2-1
cdr3_length: 16
clone_size: few
d_call: .
cdr3_nt: TGTGCCAGCAGCCAGGGCGGATGGGGGGCCTACAATGAGCAGTTCTTC
cdr3_aa: CASSQGGWGAYNEQFF

v_call: TRBV20-1
j_call: TRBJ2-3
cdr3_length: 12
clone_size: few
d_call: .
cdr3_nt: TGCAGTGCCGGGACTTTGGGGGATACGCAGTATTTT
cdr3_aa: CSAGTLGDTQYF

v_call: TRBV27
j_call: TRBJ2-1
cdr3_length: 15
clone_size: few
d_call: .
cdr3_nt: TGTGCCAGCAGTTCTCCAAGCAGTAGCGGCAATGAGCAGTTCTTC
cdr3_aa: CASSSPSSSGNEQFF

v_call: TRBV3-1
j_call: TRBJ2-5
cdr3_length: 14
clone_size: .
d_call: .
cdr3_nt: TGTGCCAGCAGCCAAGATACCGTAGGAGTGACCCAGTACTTC
cdr3_aa: CASSQDTVGVTQYF

v_call: TRBV5-6
j_call: TRBJ2-4
cdr3_length: 15
clone_size: .
d_call: .
cdr3_nt: TGTGCCAGCAGCGCCCGGGACCCAGCCAAAAACATTCAGTACTTC
cdr3_aa: CASSARDPAKNIQYF

v_call: TRBV4-1
j_call: TRBJ2-4
cdr3_length: 14
clone_size: .
d_call: TRBD1
cdr3_nt: TGCGCCAGCAGCCGGACAGGGACAGTAAACATTCAGTACTTC
cdr3_aa: CASSRTGTVNIQYF

v_call: TRBV2
j_call: TRBJ2-1
cdr3_length: 13
clone_size: .
d_call: TRBD1
cdr3_nt: TGTGCCAGCCTACAGGGGGCGCGGAGAGAGCAGTTCTTC
cdr3_aa: CASLQGARREQFF

v_call: TRBV10-3
j_call: TRBJ2-2
cdr3_length: 12
clone_size: few
d_call: .
cdr3_nt: TGTGCCATCAGTGACGGCACCGGGGAGCTGTTTTTT
cdr3_aa: CAISDGTGELFF

v_call: TRBV4-1
j_call: TRBJ2-4
cdr3_length: 12
clone_size: .
d_call: TRBD2
cdr3_nt: TGCGCCAGCAGCCAATGGCGGGGGGTTCAGTACTTC
cdr3_aa: CASSQWRGVQYF

v_call: TRBV2
j_call: TRBJ2-5
cdr3_length: 14
clone_size: .
d_call: .
cdr3_nt: TGTGCCAGCACCAAAAGGGGCTCCAGAGAGACCCAGTACTTC
cdr3_aa: CASTKRGSRETQYF

v_call: TRBV19
j_call: TRBJ1-5
cdr3_length: 16
clone_size: .
d_call: .
cdr3_nt: TGTGCCAGTAGTATAGAGGGCGGGAGGAGCAATCAGCCCCAGCATTTT
cdr3_aa: CASSIEGGRSNQPQHF

v_call: TRBV12-3/TRBV12-4
j_call: TRBJ2-3
cdr3_length: 16
clone_size: few
d_call: TRBD2
cdr3_nt: TGTGCCAGCAGTCTCCAAGCGGGGTCTAGCACAGATACGCAGTATTTT
cdr3_aa: CASSLQAGSSTDTQYF